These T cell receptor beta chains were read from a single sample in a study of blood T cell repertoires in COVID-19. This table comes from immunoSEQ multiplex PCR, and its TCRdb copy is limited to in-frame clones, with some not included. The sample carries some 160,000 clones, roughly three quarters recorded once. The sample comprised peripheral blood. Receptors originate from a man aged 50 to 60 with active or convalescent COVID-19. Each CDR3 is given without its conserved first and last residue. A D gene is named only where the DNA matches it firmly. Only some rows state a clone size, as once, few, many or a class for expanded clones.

cdr3_aa: ATRAERGVQETQY
clone_size: -
d_call: TRBD2
j_call: TRBJ2-5
v_call: TRBV15

cdr3_aa: ASSPGSWASYEQY
clone_size: once
d_call: -
j_call: TRBJ2-7
v_call: TRBV28

cdr3_aa: ASGGQGNTEAF
clone_size: few
d_call: TRBD1
j_call: TRBJ1-1
v_call: TRBV7-9

cdr3_aa: ASLLTGSYEQY
clone_size: -
d_call: -
j_call: TRBJ2-7
v_call: TRBV2

cdr3_aa: ATQGLANTGELF
clone_size: -
d_call: -
j_call: TRBJ2-2
v_call: TRBV19

cdr3_aa: ASSQETFPSGNTIY
clone_size: -
d_call: -
j_call: TRBJ1-3
v_call: TRBV14

cdr3_aa: ASRIQGAAKNIQY
clone_size: -
d_call: TRBD1
j_call: TRBJ2-4
v_call: TRBV2

cdr3_aa: ASNGQSNYGYGYT
clone_size: -
d_call: -
j_call: TRBJ1-2
v_call: TRBV28

cdr3_aa: ASTLSLGQARHTDTQY
clone_size: -
d_call: TRBD1
j_call: TRBJ2-3
v_call: TRBV5-1

cdr3_aa: ASSPPESGRAGSTGELF
clone_size: -
d_call: TRBD2
j_call: TRBJ2-2
v_call: TRBV9

cdr3_aa: ASSFGVYTGELF
clone_size: many
d_call: -
j_call: TRBJ2-2
v_call: TRBV11-2

cdr3_aa: ASSPSNYGYT
clone_size: once
d_call: -
j_call: TRBJ1-2
v_call: TRBV6-5

cdr3_aa: ASSPQGENTIY
clone_size: -
d_call: -
j_call: TRBJ1-3
v_call: TRBV4-2

cdr3_aa: ASSESTSWTDTQY
clone_size: -
d_call: -
j_call: TRBJ2-3
v_call: TRBV25-1

cdr3_aa: ASSTRQGAKEKLF
clone_size: -
d_call: TRBD1
j_call: TRBJ1-4
v_call: TRBV28

cdr3_aa: ASSRFDRGYYNEQF
clone_size: -
d_call: TRBD1
j_call: TRBJ2-1
v_call: TRBV14

cdr3_aa: ASSWGGGNTIY
clone_size: -
d_call: -
j_call: TRBJ1-3
v_call: TRBV28

cdr3_aa: ASRPGTNSYEQY
clone_size: -
d_call: TRBD2
j_call: TRBJ2-7
v_call: TRBV2

cdr3_aa: ASSRGTGPLGDRAF
clone_size: few
d_call: -
j_call: TRBJ1-1
v_call: TRBV27

cdr3_aa: ASSLVSGTSGRNEQF
clone_size: -
d_call: TRBD2
j_call: TRBJ2-1
v_call: TRBV5-1

cdr3_aa: ASSLMDRLNSPLH
clone_size: -
d_call: TRBD1
j_call: TRBJ1-6
v_call: TRBV11-1

cdr3_aa: ASSGSGGAHTQPQH
clone_size: -
d_call: -
j_call: TRBJ1-5
v_call: TRBV19

cdr3_aa: ASSQTGMATEAF
clone_size: -
d_call: -
j_call: TRBJ1-1
v_call: TRBV3-1/TRBV3-2

cdr3_aa: ASSSSPPGTGVFEQY
clone_size: -
d_call: TRBD1
j_call: TRBJ2-7
v_call: TRBV6-2/TRBV6-3

cdr3_aa: ASSRSPNQPQH
clone_size: -
d_call: -
j_call: TRBJ1-5
v_call: TRBV6-5

cdr3_aa: SVEDGAGQFSYEQY
clone_size: -
d_call: -
j_call: TRBJ2-7
v_call: TRBV29-1

cdr3_aa: ASSTRPNPAEAF
clone_size: -
d_call: -
j_call: TRBJ1-1
v_call: TRBV6-2/TRBV6-3